The clone carrying this T cell receptor (beta chain) was observed at least ten times. The data stem from a study of neurological immune-mediated disorders. Trimming stripped 0 bases from V and 0 bases from J, with 12 bases between. Germline assignment: CDR1 MGHRA and CDR2 YSYEKL. The CDR3 has 17 residues. The team produced cDNA through 5'RACE using 10-nucleotide random UMIs. MiXCR, applied by TCRdb to the 5' RACE reads, yields one record per CDR3 protein. The top ten hold around 5% of the sample, which has fewer than 85,000 distinct CDR3 sequences, approximately 4.3% seen once. The time point is: longitudinal time-point 3.

The clonotype originates from a woman in her sixties with multiple sclerosis. The rearrangement uses TRBV4-1 and TRBJ1-3, with D perhaps TRBD1 (5 bases). Sequencing used PBMCs. The CDR3 loop reads CASSQEGKGSSGNTIYF. CDR3 coding DNA: TGCGCCAGCAGCCAAGAAGGGAAGGGGAGCTCTGGAAACACCATATATTTT.